What follows is one TCR beta chain and its context. This CDR3 is 13 amino acids long. In germline, CDR1 is DFQATT, CDR2 SNEGSKA (reference sequence). Trimming removed 3 bases at V and 5 bases at J, with 13 bases between. The sample is drawn from a study of blood T cell repertoires in COVID-19. Data came from immunoSEQ multiplex PCR; TCRdb stores just in-frame clones and leaves some out. The table records about 170,000 clones, roughly 84% of them present only once. The source of this sequence is a man aged 80 or over with COVID-19, enrolled during active disease. The source material was peripheral blood. The V call is TRBV20-1, the J call TRBJ1-1; tentatively, D is TRBD1 (6 bases). CDR3 residues: CSASARGGTEAFF. The CDR3, as DNA: TGCAGTGCTAGTGCCAGGGGTGGTACTGAAGCTTTCTTT.